These 14 T cell receptor beta chains came from one sample sequenced in a study of T cells in Graves' hyperthyroidism and ophthalmopathy. Researchers amplified the TCR beta CDR3 regions from RNA transcripts. During a first-round RT-PCR of the TCR CDR3, the HTBI primer set was used. MiXCR was run by TCRdb on the multiplex PCR reads, yielding one entry per CDR3 protein. The data contain about 200,000 distinct CDR3 sequences, around 16% of them seen just once; the ten biggest clones take up 35% to 50%. Sequences were obtained from blood. The source is a middle-aged man with Graves' hyperthyroidism.

This clonotype showed up many times. The V and J genes are TRBV7-3 and TRBJ2-3; 7 positions match TRBD2. This CDR3 has 15 residues. The junction had 5 bases not matched to a gene; V was cut back by 4 bases and J by 1 base. Germline loops: CDR1 SGHTA, CDR2 FQGTGA. The CDR3 loop reads CASSSLGGGTDTQYF. The CDR3 DNA reads as TGTGCCAGCAGCTCTTTGGGGGGGGGCACAGATACGCAGTATTTT.

This clonotype has a handful of counts. V and J are TRBV4-3 and TRBJ2-3, with 15 bases matching TRBD2. Unmatched junction bases numbered 9, after V lost 2 bases and J lost 0 bases. The CDR3 covers 20 residues. CDR1 is LGHNA, CDR2 YSLEER, per germline. The CDR3 region has the DNA TGCGCCAGCAGCCAATTCGGACTAGCGGGGGGGCTGCCTAGCACAGATACGCAGTATTTT. Translating it yields CASSQFGLAGGLPSTDTQYF.

This clonotype was counted only a few times. The chain employs TRBV7-9 and TRBJ1-1; no reliable D call. The germline V gene has CDR1 SEHNR and CDR2 FQNEAQ (reference sequence). This CDR3 is built from 14 residues. Trimming stripped 1 base from V and 4 bases from J, with 10 bases between. CDR3 amino acids: CASSLVRGFTEAFF. The CDR3 DNA reads as TGTGCCAGCAGCTTAGTCCGGGGATTCACTGAAGCTTTCTTT.

In this sample, this clonotype turned up many times. The genes are TRBV7-2 and TRBJ2-7, with 10 bases that match TRBD2. The CDR3 totals 15 residues. In germline, CDR1 is SGHTA, CDR2 FQGNSA. With 4 bases clipped from V and 7 bases from J, the junction kept 10 bases outside the gene matches. The DNA of the CDR3 is TGTGCCAGCAGCTCCTACAGCGGGGGGGCGCGAGAGCAGTACTTC. Protein product: CASSSYSGGAREQYF.

V is TRBV19 and J is TRBJ2-6, with 7 bases matching TRBD2. There are 17 residues in the CDR3. V shed 1 base and J 0 bases; nucleotides not matched to a gene: 3. Germline V gene data show CDR1 as LNHDA and CDR2 as SQIVND (reference sequence). The CDR3 coding sequence is TGTGCCAGTAGTATAGGCAGGGAGGGCTCTGGGGCCAACGTCCTGACTTTC. Encoded protein: CASSIGREGSGANVLTF.

This clonotype has at least ten counts. The rearrangement uses TRBV2 and TRBJ2-3, with 7 bases identical to TRBD2. The CDR3 is 14 residues long. The trim removed 10 bases at V and 6 bases at J, leaving 13 bases unmatched. Germline V CDR1 and CDR2: SNHLY, FYNNEI. The DNA for the CDR3 is TGTGCCACCAAAGCAGGGAGGGAGATGGATACGCAGTATTTT. It specifies CATKAGREMDTQYF. Full variable domain (remainder filled in from reference TRBV2 and TRBJ2-3): EPEVTQTPSHQVTQMGQEVILRCVPISNHLYFYWYRQILGQKVEFLVSFYNNEISEKSEIFDDQFSVERPDGSNFTLKIRSTKLEDSAMYFCATKAGREMDTQYFGPGTRLTVL.

Many counts were recorded for this clonotype. The genes are TRBV20-1 and TRBJ1-3; D is uncertain. CDR3 length: 11 amino acids. Germline CDR1 is DFQATT and CDR2 is SNEGSKA (reference sequence). The germline V and J ends were trimmed by 1 base and 3 bases, with 1 base remaining between them. CDR3 sequence reads: CSARGGNTIYF. CDR3 sequence (DNA): TGCAGTGCTAGAGGTGGAAACACCATATATTTT.

This chain links TRBV10-3 with TRBJ2-2; 7 positions match TRBD2. The V gene's germline CDR1 is ENHRY and CDR2 SYGVKD. Losses at the gene ends were 4 bases for V and 0 bases for J; bases not matched to a gene: 5. This CDR3 has 16 residues. DNA for the CDR3: TGTGCCATCAGTGCTGAGCGGGGCTCGAACACCGGGGAGCTGTTTTTT. Its protein is CAISAERGSNTGELFF.

The genes are TRBV6-2 or TRBV6-3 and TRBJ1-1; 7 nucleotides match TRBD1. The CDR3 has 13 residues. Germline V gene lookup returns CDR1 MNHEY and CDR2 SVGEGT. The ends lost 8 bases at V and 5 bases at J; junction bases unmatched: 8. This CDR3 reads CASGQGGATEAFF. The CDR3 nucleotides read TGTGCCAGCGGCCAGGGGGGGGCTACTGAAGCTTTCTTT.

This clonotype has at least ten counts. The rearrangement uses TRBV12-3 or TRBV12-4 and TRBJ2-7; the D is unclear. V was cut by 5 bases and J by 0 bases, with 11 bases left in between. This CDR3 contains 14 residues. The chain's CDR3 is CASSLSPYSYEQYF. The CDR3 DNA reads TGTGCCAGCAGTCTCAGCCCCTACTCCTACGAGCAGTACTTC.

This clonotype was seen repeatedly, ten times or more. This chain connects TRBV7-8 to TRBJ1-5, with a weak D call TRBD1 (6 bases). Germline CDR1 reads SGHVS; CDR2 reads FQNEAQ. This CDR3 has 15 amino acids. V lost 6 bases to trimming and J lost 0 bases, with 12 bases between them. This chain's CDR3 is CASSNGQISNQPQHF. The DNA of the CDR3 is TGTGCCAGCAGTAACGGACAGATTAGCAATCAGCCCCAGCATTTT. The whole variable domain, remainder taken from reference TRBV7-8 and TRBJ1-5, is GAGVSQSPRYKVAKRGQDVALRCDPISGHVSLFWYQQALGQGPEFLTYFQNEAQLDKSGLPSDRFFAERPEGSVSTLKIQRTQQEDSAVYLCASSNGQISNQPQHFGDGTRLSIL.

In its sample, this clonotype was seen many times. The chain joins TRBV11-2 to TRBJ2-1; 14 bases align to TRBD2. Germline V gives CDR1 SGHAT, CDR2 FQNNGV. V lost 5 bases, J lost 6 bases, and 18 bases stayed unmatched. This CDR3 region has 20 residues. CDR3 loop: CASSLDRGDGTSGRVNEQFF. The CDR3 nucleotides read TGTGCCAGCAGCCTCGACAGGGGCGACGGGACTAGCGGGAGAGTCAATGAGCAGTTCTTC.

This clonotype was seen many times. V and J are TRBV20-1 and TRBJ2-7, with D unclear. This CDR3 is 11 amino acids long. The germline V gene encodes CDR1 DFQATT and CDR2 SNEGSKA (reference sequence). Trimming removed 4 bases from V and 2 bases from J, with 6 bases in between. CDR3 nucleotides: TGCAGTGCTAACGCCGCCTACGAGCAGTACTTC. Residues: CSANAAYEQYF.

This clonotype was found many times. The chain has TRBV28 and TRBJ2-2, with 10 bases identical to TRBD2. With V trimmed by 3 bases and J by 3 bases, 4 bases remained unmatched. The CDR3 is 16 residues long. The germline V gene encodes CDR1 MDHEN and CDR2 SYDVKM. CDR3 coding DNA: TGTGCCAGCAGTTTCTCTAGCGGGGGCTACACCGGGGAGCTGTTTTTT. Its protein product is CASSFSSGGYTGELFF.